These 12 T cell receptor beta chains were all obtained from the same sample, sequenced in a study of blood T cell repertoires in COVID-19. TCRdb's table, derived via immunoSEQ multiplex PCR, lists solely in-frame clones and lacks some. The sample lists just over 650,000 clones, about nine tenths occurring once. Input material: peripheral blood. These receptors all come from a woman aged 18 to 35 with acute or convalescent COVID-19.

This CDR3 reads CATAASQEGFNYGYTF. The DNA of the CDR3 is TGCGCTACAGCAGCATCACAGGAGGGTTTTAACTATGGCTACACCTTC. This chain joins TRBV5-1 and TRBJ1-2; D perhaps matches TRBD1 (5 bases). The CDR3 contains 16 residues. CDR1 and CDR2 (germline): SGHRS, YFSETQ.

V usage is TRBV7-9 and J usage is TRBJ2-7, with D possibly matching TRBD1 (6 bases). Germline V gene lookup returns CDR1 SEHNR and CDR2 FQNEAQ (reference sequence). CDR3 size: 15 residues. The V and J ends lost 2 bases and 1 base respectively, with 12 bases between them. The CDR3 region is CASSLFQGTSYEQYF. For the CDR3, the DNA is TGTGCCAGCAGCTTATTCCAGGGGACGTCCTACGAGCAGTACTTC. Supplemented by reference TRBV7-9 and TRBJ2-7, the full variable domain reads DTGVSQNPRHKITKRGQNVTFRCDPISEHNRLYWYRQTLGQGPEFLTYFQNEAQLEKSRLLSDRFSAERPKGSFSTLEIQRTEQGDSAMYLCASSLFQGTSYEQYFGPGTRLTVT.

This sequence joins TRBV3-1 (or the pseudogene TRBV3-2) and TRBJ1-2, with D possibly being TRBD1 (6 bases). Trimming stripped 7 bases from V and 3 bases from J, with 15 bases between. Germline V CDR1 and CDR2: LGHDT, YNNKEL (reference sequence). This CDR3 region has 14 residues. Here the CDR3 DNA reads TGTGCCAGCACCCCATTGCAGGGGCACTATGGCTACACCTTC. Translating gives CASTPLQGHYGYTF.

The V gene is TRBV5-1, the J gene TRBJ1-5, with 9 bases fitting TRBD1. Germline V gene lookup returns CDR1 SGHRS and CDR2 YFSETQ. The CDR3 length is 15 residues. Germline trimming cut 4 bases from V and 7 bases from J; bases unmatched to any gene: 9. CDR3 sequence (DNA): TGCGCCAGCAGCCCACTAGGGACAGGGACACAGCCCCAGCATTTT. Translating gives CASSPLGTGTQPQHF.

Points on this clone: The same CDR3 arises from other DNA sequences in this sample as well. The rearrangement joins TRBV9 to TRBJ1-1; D not resolved. V was trimmed by 4 bases and J by 2 bases, leaving 9 bases between them. The length of the CDR3 is 13 residues. Germline loops: CDR1 SGDLS, CDR2 YYNGEE. The DNA for the CDR3 is TGTGCCAGCAGCTCCGGACTTAACACTGAAGCTTTCTTT. Translation: CASSSGLNTEAFF.

This sequence joins TRBV4-2 and TRBJ1-4; D uncertain. V shed 0 bases and J shed 4 bases, with 12 bases lying between them. The CDR3 covers 16 residues. Germline lookup yields CDR1 LGHNA and CDR2 YNFKEQ. Here the CDR3 DNA reads TGTGCCAGCAGCCAAGATCTGGGCGGGATTAATGAAAAACTGTTTTTT. Translated: CASSQDLGGINEKLFF.

This chain uses TRBV14 with TRBJ2-7, with TRBD1 as a possible D gene (6 bases). Trimming stripped 8 bases from V and 1 base from J, with 18 bases between. Looked up from germline, CDR1 is SGHDN and CDR2 is FVKESK. This CDR3 comprises 15 residues. CDR3 DNA sequence: TGTGCCAGCTCCCGAGGTCTCGGACAGTCCTACGAGCAGTACTTC. Residues: CASSRGLGQSYEQYF.

The chain combines TRBV5-1 with TRBJ2-7, with TRBD1 identical over 7 bases. The CDR3 length is 14 residues. Trimming removed 2 bases from V and 2 bases from J; junction bases left unmatched: 4. CDR1 is SGHRS, CDR2 YFSETQ, per germline. The DNA of the CDR3 is TGCGCCAGCAGCTTATTGGACAGGACCTACGAGCAGTACTTC. Its protein is CASSLLDRTYEQYF.

This clone has only a few counts. The chain employs TRBV4-2 and TRBJ1-6; D unresolved. Per the germline V gene, CDR1 is LGHNA and CDR2 is YNFKEQ. The V and J ends lost 0 bases and 0 bases respectively, with 6 bases between them. The CDR3 consists of 16 residues. This CDR3 reads CASSQDVSSYNSPLHF. The CDR3 DNA reads TGTGCCAGCAGCCAAGATGTGAGCTCCTATAATTCACCCCTCCACTTT.

The chain combines TRBV5-1 with TRBJ2-3; possibly TRBD2 for D (7 bases). Trimming took 4 bases from V and 1 from J, leaving 13 bases between them. The CDR3 is 15 residues long. Per the germline V gene, CDR1 is SGHRS and CDR2 is YFSETQ. CDR3 loop: CASSGTGRGTDTQYF. CDR3 sequence (DNA): TGCGCCAGCAGCGGAACAGGGAGGGGCACAGATACGCAGTATTTT.

The V and J genes are TRBV9 and TRBJ1-2; D perhaps matches TRBD1 (6 bases). The CDR3 consists of 14 residues. The germline V gene encodes CDR1 SGDLS and CDR2 YYNGEE. Trimming took 2 bases from V and 1 from J, leaving 9 bases between them. The CDR3 here is CASSVGQNNYGYTF. The CDR3 region has the DNA TGTGCCAGCAGCGTCGGACAGAATAACTATGGCTACACCTTC.

This clone is a singleton in its sample. The rearrangement joins TRBV9 to TRBJ2-2; 7 bases are a match to TRBD1. V shed 1 base, J shed 5 bases, and the junction held 5 bases outside the gene matches. From germline, CDR1 is SGDLS and CDR2 YYNGEE. This CDR3 has 15 residues. The CDR3 is CASSVREGATGELFF. CDR3 bases: TGTGCCAGCAGCGTACGTGAGGGGGCGACCGGGGAGCTGTTTTTT.